The sequence of this T cell receptor beta chain was determined in a study of blood T cell repertoires in COVID-19. Study in general: Material from acute and convalescent COVID-19 was sourced from the United States, Italy and Spain. T cells, B-cell-depleted T cells, or PBMCs provided the cDNA or gDNA that served as material.

This CDR3 has 15 residues. V lost 3 bases, J lost 5 bases, and 8 bases stayed unmatched. Per the germline V gene, CDR1 is KGHDR and CDR2 is SFDVKD. In the original workflow: Amplifying reference gene primers gave estimates of nucleated cell counts. Produced via immunoSEQ multiplex PCR; TCRdb's table is partial and in-frame only. V, J and clone size are those of that table, while D and trimming were read from the DNA. The table lists about 220,000 clones, roughly 84% of them singletons. The rearrangement uses TRBV24-1 and TRBJ1-2; the match to TRBD1 covers 7 bases. The sequencing sample was made of peripheral blood. The clonotype was recovered from a man aged 50 or older with active or convalescent COVID-19. CDR3 sequence: CATSDGTGTAYGYTF. DNA for the CDR3: TGTGCCACCAGTGATGGGACCGGGACAGCTTATGGCTACACCTTC.